This is a list of T cell receptor beta chains from one sample in a study of cytomegalovirus exposure and HLA in healthy donors. Assay used: immunoSEQ multiplex PCR; TCRdb lists only in-frame clones, some missing. The table records some 150,000 clones, about 80% of them present only once. What was sequenced was PBMCs. The receptor source for this set is a man aged 25-45 years in good health and CMV-seropositive. Both conserved end residues are part of each CDR3. Each record gives: clone size, D gene, J gene, V gene, CDR3 DNA, CDR3 protein. The D gene is left open where the match is weak. Not every row has a clone size; where given, it reads once, few, many or a size class.

clone_size: NA
d_call: NA
j_call: TRBJ2-1
v_call: TRBV28
cdr3_nt: TGTGCCAGCAAGCAGGGCCCAAAGTGGGAGCAGTTCTTC
cdr3_aa: CASKQGPKWEQFF

clone_size: NA
d_call: TRBD2
j_call: TRBJ2-1
v_call: TRBV4-1
cdr3_nt: TGCGCCAGCAGCCGGAAAGCGGGAGGGTCGTACAATGAGCAGTTCTTC
cdr3_aa: CASSRKAGGSYNEQFF

clone_size: NA
d_call: TRBD1
j_call: TRBJ1-5
v_call: TRBV4-1
cdr3_nt: TGCGCCAGCAGCCTAGGGACAGACTCCGAACTAGCCCAAGAGCCCCAGCATTTT
cdr3_aa: CASSLGTDSELAQEPQHF

clone_size: NA
d_call: NA
j_call: TRBJ1-1
v_call: TRBV6-5
cdr3_nt: TGTGCCAGCAGTCCTAGGACCAGGGACACTGAAGCTTTCTTT
cdr3_aa: CASSPRTRDTEAFF

clone_size: NA
d_call: NA
j_call: TRBJ2-7
v_call: TRBV9
cdr3_nt: TGTGCCAGCAGCCCCTATGACATATCCTACGAGCAGTACTTC
cdr3_aa: CASSPYDISYEQYF

clone_size: NA
d_call: NA
j_call: TRBJ2-3
v_call: TRBV27
cdr3_nt: TGTGCCAGCAGTTTAATCCGGACCGCCGGCGGGCCAGATACGCAGTATTTT
cdr3_aa: CASSLIRTAGGPDTQYF

clone_size: few
d_call: TRBD1
j_call: TRBJ1-4
v_call: TRBV19
cdr3_nt: TGTGCCAGTAGTCCTCAAGGACAGGGGGGAAATGAAAAACTGTTTTTT
cdr3_aa: CASSPQGQGGNEKLFF

clone_size: NA
d_call: NA
j_call: TRBJ2-3
v_call: TRBV5-1
cdr3_nt: TGCGCCAGCAGCCTTACAAGAAACACAGATACGCAGTATTTT
cdr3_aa: CASSLTRNTDTQYF

clone_size: once
d_call: NA
j_call: TRBJ1-6
v_call: TRBV28
cdr3_nt: TGTGCCAGCAGTTTTGAGGGATCACCCCTCCACTTT
cdr3_aa: CASSFEGSPLHF

clone_size: few
d_call: TRBD1
j_call: TRBJ1-5
v_call: TRBV7-8
cdr3_nt: TGTGCCAGCAGCCCTACGACAGGGTATAGCAATCAGCCCCAGCATTTT
cdr3_aa: CASSPTTGYSNQPQHF

clone_size: NA
d_call: NA
j_call: TRBJ2-7
v_call: TRBV5-1
cdr3_nt: TGCGCCAGCAGCTTGGCGGACAGCCTTCTGTCATCGGTGCAGTACTTC
cdr3_aa: CASSLADSLLSSVQYF